This T cell receptor (beta chain) is drawn from a study of cytomegalovirus exposure and HLA in healthy donors. Regarding the study as a whole: Later on, an analysis found that several of the most significant clusters appeared to be linked to common viral pathogens, which included parvovirus B19. The sole available immune exposure information was CMV serostatus.

This clone has a single count. Its antigen is still unknown. The CDR3 length is 16 residues. V shed 4 bases and J 4 bases; nucleotides not matched to a gene: 12. Looked up from germline, CDR1 is SGHRS and CDR2 is YFSETQ. The PCR was carried out with 60 Vbeta primers and 13 Jbeta primers. The method was immunoSEQ multiplex PCR; TCRdb's version includes in-frame clones alone and lacks a portion of them. The sample records some 140,000 clones, approximately 79% being singletons. This TCR came from a man younger than 30 in good health and CMV-seronegative. J is TRBJ2-7 and V is TRBV5-1; 9 positions agree with TRBD1. Specimen: PBMCs. CDR3 sequence: CASSELPGQGGYEQYF. In DNA, the CDR3 is TGCGCCAGCAGCGAATTACCGGGACAGGGTGGATACGAGCAGTACTTC.